This T cell receptor beta chain was sequenced during a study of blood T cell repertoires in COVID-19. Residents of 24 US areas, aged about 18 to 100 years, made up the participants. With 6 bases removed from V and 4 bases from J, the gap between germline ends came to 12 bases. This CDR3 has 14 residues. Germline lookup yields CDR1 MNHEY and CDR2 SVGEGT. The data were produced by immunoSEQ multiplex PCR, yet TCRdb's version contains in-frame clones alone and is incomplete. The sample has approximately 200,000 clones; around 89% are singletons. The rearrangement joins TRBV6-2 or TRBV6-3 to TRBJ2-2; D gene ambiguous. The sequence came from a woman aged 18 to 35 in a cohort exposed to, infected with or recovered from COVID-19 (not recorded which). Sequencing was carried out using PBMCs or T cells enriched from blood (not recorded which). The CDR3 region is CASSRSRSTGELFF. Here the CDR3 DNA reads TGTGCCAGCAGCCGTAGCAGATCCACCGGGGAGCTGTTTTTT.